This T cell receptor (beta chain) is drawn from a study of tumor-infiltrating lymphocytes in primary liver carcinoma. The overall study: Male and female patients aged 30 to 69 years made up the cohort.

The CDR3 length is 15 residues. The V gene's germline CDR1 is SQVTM and CDR2 ANQGSEA. Starting from around 0.45 ug of total RNA, TCR beta cDNA was produced with a primer in the constant region. Slightly modified ARM-PCR, run as three nested multiplex PCR rounds, produced the TCR beta libraries. The first two PCR rounds, around 10 cycles each, used TRBV1-TRBV30 forward primers and a C-beta reverse primer. TCRdb reanalysed the multiplex PCR reads using MiXCR and keeps one entry per CDR3 protein. In the table there are about 21,000 distinct CDR3 sequences, over 75% of which are singletons. Study-wide points: Paired tumor-adjacent and tumor-blood samples overlapped less than tumor region pairs did. With p = 0.039, the top-250-clone fraction in tumors significantly exceeded that in blood.

Starting material for RNA and DNA co-extraction consisted of roughly 19-31 mg of unsorted bulk tissue. The patients lived with chronic HBV infection and had not yet received any treatment. In the case of this clonotype: Its specificity is unknown. The junction and the germline gene differ at one end; a read error may be behind it.

J is TRBJ2-5 and V is TRBV29-1; the D gene could be TRBD1 or TRBD2 (5 bases each). The specimen was liver tumor tissue from sampling region 1. Subset noted: tumor region T1, superior pole. This TCR was recovered from a woman under 40 with primary liver carcinoma and hepatitis B virus infection. The DNA for the CDR3 is TGCAACGTTGAAACCGGAAGGGGAGTGAGGGAGACCCAATATTTC. Translating gives CNVETGRGVRETQYF. Full variable domain (rest looked up from reference TRBV29-1 and TRBJ2-5): SAVISQKPSRDICQRGTSLTIQCQVDSQVTMMFWYRQQPGQSLTLIATANQGSEATYESGFVIDKFPISRPNLTFSTLTVSNMSPEDSSIYLCNVETGRGVRETQYFGPGTRLLVL.